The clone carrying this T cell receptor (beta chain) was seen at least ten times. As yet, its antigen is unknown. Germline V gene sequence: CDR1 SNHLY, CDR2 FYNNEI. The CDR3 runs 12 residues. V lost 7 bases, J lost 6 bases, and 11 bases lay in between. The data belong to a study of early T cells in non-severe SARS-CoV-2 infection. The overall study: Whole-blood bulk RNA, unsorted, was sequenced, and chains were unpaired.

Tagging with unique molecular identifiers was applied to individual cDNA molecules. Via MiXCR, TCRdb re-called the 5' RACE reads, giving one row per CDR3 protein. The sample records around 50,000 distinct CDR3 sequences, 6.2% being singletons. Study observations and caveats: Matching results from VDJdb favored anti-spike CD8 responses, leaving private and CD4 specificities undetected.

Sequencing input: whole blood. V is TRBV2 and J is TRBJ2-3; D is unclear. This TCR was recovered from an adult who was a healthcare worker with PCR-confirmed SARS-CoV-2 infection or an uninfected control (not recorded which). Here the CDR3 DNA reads TGTGCCAGCAATCCGCTCTCTGATACGCAGTATTTT. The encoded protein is CASNPLSDTQYF.